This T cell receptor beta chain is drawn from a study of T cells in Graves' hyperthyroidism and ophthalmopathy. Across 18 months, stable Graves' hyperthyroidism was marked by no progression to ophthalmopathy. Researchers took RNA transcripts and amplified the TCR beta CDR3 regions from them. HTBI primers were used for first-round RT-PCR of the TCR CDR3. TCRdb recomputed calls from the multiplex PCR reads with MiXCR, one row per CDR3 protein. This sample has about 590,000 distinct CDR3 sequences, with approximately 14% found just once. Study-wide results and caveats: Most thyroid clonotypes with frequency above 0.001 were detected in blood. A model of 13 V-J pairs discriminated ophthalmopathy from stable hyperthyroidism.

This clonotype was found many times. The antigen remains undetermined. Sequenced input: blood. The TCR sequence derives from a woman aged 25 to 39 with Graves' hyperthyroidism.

The CDR3 sequence: CASSPGAEGPYEQYF. The CDR3 DNA follows: TGTGCCAGCAGCCCGGGGGCGGAGGGACCCTACGAGCAGTACTTC. The chain recombines TRBV12-3 or TRBV12-4 with TRBJ2-7; D may correspond to TRBD1 or TRBD2 (6 bases each). CDR3 length: 15 residues. V lost 6 bases to trimming and J lost 2 bases, with 17 bases between them.